This entry features one T cell receptor beta chain sequence. Its target is unknown. The sample originates from a study of beta chain features in type 1 diabetes. Notes on the study in general: Shortening of TCRB CDR3s, moderate but significant, appeared in all four CD4+ subsets of Type 1 diabetes patients.

Heparinised blood was drawn once per donor, averaging about 116 mL. Researchers reported sorting CD4+ naive, central memory, regulatory and stem cell-like memory cells via CD45RO/CCR7/CD25/CD127/CD95/CD27. Since all of the isolated RNA was reverse transcribed, expressed TCRB transcripts were what got sequenced. Sequencing used immunoSEQ multiplex PCR; TCRdb keeps in-frame clones, though not all of them. The sample consists of 93,000 or so clones, 25% to 35% of them appearing once. The sequenced sample was central memory CD4+ T cells from blood. The receptor's source is a woman aged 18 to 35 with type 1 diabetes.

CDR3 nucleotide sequence: TGTGCCAGCAGTTTCCGTAATGAAAAACTGTTTTTT. Amino acids: CASSFRNEKLFF. The chain uses TRBV27 and TRBJ1-4; no definite D call. Germline V gene lookup returns CDR1 MNHEY and CDR2 SMNVEV (reference sequence). The germline V and J ends were trimmed by 3 bases and 4 bases, with 3 bases remaining between them. The CDR3 is 12 residues long.